The 26 T cell receptor beta chains presented below share a single source sample, sequenced in a study of T-cell memory formation after mild COVID-19. TCRdb ran MiXCR on the 5' RACE reads and lists one entry per CDR3 protein. The sample lists nearly 350,000 distinct CDR3 sequences; 13% were seen once. Sequences were obtained from PBMCs or a T cell subset sorted from them (not recorded which). The receptors originated from a young man who had mild COVID-19 (a few samples of this study predate the infection). Cell type and time point are not known.

The table lists this clonotype with many counts. This chain joins TRBV7-2 and TRBJ2-1; D is uncertain. The V end lost 1 base, the J end lost 7 bases, and 8 bases lay between the germline ends. The CDR3 extends over 13 amino acids. The germline V gene has CDR1 SGHTA and CDR2 FQGNSA. The CDR3 bases are TGTGCCAGCAGCTTAGGCCCGAGAAATGAGCAGTTCTTC. Translating it yields CASSLGPRNEQFF.

This clonotype was found many times. The chain is built from TRBV6-2 or TRBV6-3 and TRBJ1-5; D not resolved. Per germline, CDR1 MNHEY and CDR2 SVGEGT. The CDR3 contains 12 residues. V gave up 6 bases and J gave up 9 bases, with 12 bases separating them. In DNA form, the CDR3 reads TGTGCCAGCAGCCTCTTCGGTCGGCCCCAGCATTTT. Protein sequence: CASSLFGRPQHF.

This clonotype was counted a few times. The rearrangement uses TRBV2 and TRBJ1-6, with 8 bases matching TRBD1. This CDR3 is built from 15 residues. Germline CDR1 reads SNHLY; CDR2 reads FYNNEI. V lost 3 bases and J lost 5; bases outside the gene matches: 3. CDR3 DNA sequence: TGTGCCAGCAGTGACAGGGGGCTCGATAATTCACCCCTCCACTTT. Its translation: CASSDRGLDNSPLHF.

This clonotype was found a few times. V usage is TRBV12-3 or TRBV12-4 and J usage is TRBJ2-2; 11 bases align to TRBD2. This CDR3 is 16 amino acids long. V shed 4 bases and J 7 bases; nucleotides not matched to a gene: 8. This CDR3 is CASSSPLAGGGGELFF. Here the CDR3 DNA reads TGTGCCAGCAGTTCCCCCCTAGCGGGGGGCGGCGGGGAGCTGTTTTTT.

The V call is TRBV5-1, the J call TRBJ2-5; 8 bases agree with TRBD2. V gave up 4 bases and J gave up 3 bases; unmatched junction bases: 8. Germline CDR1 reads SGHRS; CDR2 reads YFSETQ. This CDR3 spans 15 amino acids. The CDR3 loop is CASSPVTGGEETQYF. DNA of the CDR3: TGCGCCAGCAGCCCCGTAACGGGGGGGGAAGAGACCCAGTACTTC.

The chain carries TRBV5-1 and TRBJ2-7; tentative D call: TRBD2 (6 bases). Germline values: CDR1 SGHRS, CDR2 YFSETQ. V was cut by 3 bases and J by 2 bases, with 15 bases left in between. The CDR3 sequence is 15 residues long. The CDR3 sequence: CASSYDSAGPYEQYF. The CDR3 nucleotides read TGCGCCAGCAGCTACGACTCGGCGGGGCCCTACGAGCAGTACTTC.

V usage is TRBV19 and J usage is TRBJ2-7; a possible D gene is TRBD1 (5 bases). The CDR3 is 13 amino acids. CDR1 LNHDA and CDR2 SQIVND come from the germline V gene (reference sequence). V was pared by 6 bases and J by 3 bases, with 12 bases between. The CDR3 DNA reads TGTGCCAGTAGCTTCAACAGGTACTACGAGCAGTACTTC. Protein sequence: CASSFNRYYEQYF.

The V call is TRBV4-1, the J call TRBJ2-2; 10 nucleotides align to TRBD1. Germline V gives CDR1 MGHRA, CDR2 YSYEKL. CDR3 length: 12 amino acids. CDR3 nucleotides: TGCGGACAGGGGGCGGTAAACGGGGAGCTGTTTTTT. This encodes CGQGAVNGELFF.

This clonotype was seen a few times. The chain is built from TRBV5-1 and TRBJ1-1; TRBD1 agrees at 8 bases. The ends lost 4 bases at V and 4 bases at J; junction bases unmatched: 6. The germline V gene has CDR1 SGHRS and CDR2 YFSETQ. The CDR3 sequence is 14 residues long. The CDR3: CASSATGEPTEAFF. CDR3 coding DNA: TGCGCCAGCAGCGCGACAGGGGAGCCCACTGAAGCTTTCTTT. Full variable domain (outside the CDR3, taken from reference TRBV5-1 and TRBJ1-1): KAGVTQTPRYLIKTRGQQVTLSCSPISGHRSVSWYQQTPGQGLQFLFEYFSETQRNKGNFPGRFSGRQFSNSRSEMNVSTLELGDSALYLCASSATGEPTEAFFGQGTRLTVV.

This clonotype was picked up a small number of times. The chain employs TRBV4-3 and TRBJ1-1; possibly TRBD1 for D (6 bases). Germline values: CDR1 LGHNA, CDR2 YSLEER. The CDR3 has 17 residues. Between the trimmed V and J ends, which lost 3 bases and 2 bases, there was a span of 19 bases. The CDR3 DNA reads TGCGCCAGCAGCCACCGCTATTGGGACACCTTTAACACTGAAGCTTTCTTT. This sequence encodes CASSHRYWDTFNTEAFF.

This clonotype has a handful of counts. This sequence joins TRBV29-1 and TRBJ2-5, with TRBD2 matching over 8 bases. With V trimmed by 0 bases and J by 2 bases, 8 bases remained unmatched. CDR1 is SQVTM, CDR2 ANQGSEA, per germline. The length of the CDR3 is 16 residues. The CDR3 coding sequence is TGCAGCGTTGAAGACCCAGGACAGCGGGAGCAAGAGACCCAGTACTTC. Protein sequence: CSVEDPGQREQETQYF.

This clonotype was counted ten times or more. The chain employs TRBV7-9 and TRBJ1-2, with 8 bases identical to TRBD1. The CDR3 spans 14 residues. From germline, CDR1 is SEHNR and CDR2 FQNEAQ (reference sequence). The trim removed 7 bases at V and 6 bases at J, leaving 10 bases unmatched. CDR3 sequence: CASTRDRIGDGYTF. The CDR3 coding sequence is TGTGCCAGCACCCGGGACAGGATAGGGGATGGCTACACCTTC.

With respect to this clonotype: The conserved phenylalanine or tryptophan is not found at the CDR3 terminus, so this likely reflects a read error. No DNA is shown, since the ends of the CDR3 on it are uncertain; the CDR3 is the one TCRdb lists. The CDR3: CSVITGGGQDPIG. The chain couples TRBV29-1 to TRBJ1-2; the D call in the table, TRBD1, was not verified against the DNA. Germline-derived CDR1 and CDR2 are SQVTM and ANQGSEA. The CDR3 contains 13 residues when both ends are counted.

The chain recombines TRBV7-9 with TRBJ1-4, with 7 bases lining up with TRBD1. The V segment lost 4 bases and the J segment 1 base; nucleotides outside the gene matches: 6. This CDR3 is 16 amino acids long. Germline loops: CDR1 SEHNR, CDR2 FQNEAQ (reference sequence). The CDR3 loop reads CASSSSGQRTNEKLFF. The DNA for the CDR3 is TGTGCCAGCAGCTCGTCGGGACAGAGAACTAATGAAAAACTGTTTTTT.

This clonotype was counted only a few times. This chain uses TRBV4-3 with TRBJ2-3; 9 bases are a match to TRBD1. This CDR3 region has 16 residues. Germline trimming cut 0 bases from V and 3 bases from J; bases unmatched to any gene: 4. Germline assignment: CDR1 LGHNA and CDR2 YSLEER. The CDR3 protein is CASSQDRGQGTDTQYF. CDR3 nucleotide sequence: TGCGCCAGCAGCCAAGATCGGGGACAGGGTACAGATACGCAGTATTTT.

V gene TRBV27 combines with J gene TRBJ1-6; 10 bases fit TRBD1. In germline, CDR1 is MNHEY, CDR2 SMNVEV (reference sequence). CDR3 length: 18 amino acids. Trimming took 2 bases from V and 5 from J; bases not matched to a gene: 9. CDR3 in amino acids: CASSLGTGALGNNSPLHF. In nucleotides, the CDR3 is TGTGCCAGCAGTTTAGGGACAGGGGCTCTCGGTAATAATTCACCCCTCCACTTT.

Concerning this clonotype: Likely a read error: the CDR3 ends without its conserved phenylalanine or tryptophan. No DNA is shown, since the ends of the CDR3 on it are uncertain; the CDR3 is the one TCRdb lists. CDR3 protein: CSARGLQVE. V and J are TRBV20-1 and TRBJ1-4; the table names TRBD1, a call not compared with the DNA. The CDR3 contains 9 residues when both ends are counted. Germline CDR1 DFQATT, CDR2 SNEGSKA (reference sequence).

This clonotype occurred a few times. The chain employs TRBV24-1 and TRBJ2-1, with 9 bases matching TRBD2. Losses at the gene ends were 11 bases for V and 9 bases for J; bases not matched to a gene: 7. CDR3 length equals 12 residues. In germline, CDR1 is KGHDR, CDR2 SFDVKD. CDR3 DNA sequence: TGTGCCATCGGACTAGCGATTGGTGAGCAGTTCTTC. This encodes CAIGLAIGEQFF.

This chain connects TRBV20-1 to TRBJ1-1; 10 bases fit TRBD1. Germline trimming cut 7 bases from V and 1 base from J; bases unmatched to any gene: 6. Germline V gives CDR1 DFQATT, CDR2 SNEGSKA (reference sequence). The CDR3 totals 14 residues. The CDR3 nucleotides are TGCAGTGACCGGACAGGGGGTCAGAACACTGAAGCTTTCTTT. Protein sequence: CSDRTGGQNTEAFF.

This clonotype was detected ten times or more. The rearrangement uses TRBV4-3 and TRBJ1-6; tentative D call: TRBD1 (6 bases). Germline values: CDR1 LGHNA, CDR2 YSLEER. The CDR3 spans 14 residues. V was pared by 6 bases and J by 9 bases, with 15 bases between. As DNA, the CDR3 is TGCGCCAGCAGTTTACAGGGAGGTGGTTCACCCCTCCACTTT. Protein product: CASSLQGGGSPLHF.

The table lists this clonotype with a few counts. This chain uses TRBV5-1 with TRBJ2-1; 7 bases are a match to TRBD2. CDR3 length equals 14 residues. With V trimmed by 4 bases and J by 8 bases, 9 bases remained unmatched. Germline V CDR1 and CDR2: SGHRS, YFSETQ. The CDR3 DNA follows: TGCGCCAGCAGCAAGTGGGGGGGGAGCGATGAGCAGTTCTTC. Encoded protein: CASSKWGGSDEQFF. Drawing the rest from reference TRBV5-1 and TRBJ2-1, the complete variable domain is KAGVTQTPRYLIKTRGQQVTLSCSPISGHRSVSWYQQTPGQGLQFLFEYFSETQRNKGNFPGRFSGRQFSNSRSEMNVSTLELGDSALYLCASSKWGGSDEQFFGPGTRLTVL.

This chain links TRBV6-6 with TRBJ2-3, with TRBD1 matching 7 bases. V gave up 0 bases and J gave up 0 bases; unmatched junction bases: 12. CDR3 length equals 19 residues. CDR1 and CDR2 from the germline V gene are MNHNY and SVGAGI (reference sequence). For the CDR3, the DNA is TGTGCCAGCAGTTACTCGATTGCGGAACAGGGGCCTAGCACAGATACGCAGTATTTT. Translating it yields CASSYSIAEQGPSTDTQYF.

The genes are TRBV20-1 and TRBJ2-5; D unclear. This CDR3 spans 15 amino acids. V dropped 2 bases and J dropped 1 base, with 14 bases sitting between them. Germline V gene data show CDR1 as DFQATT and CDR2 as SNEGSKA (reference sequence). The CDR3 spells CSARHLAASQETQYF. CDR3 bases: TGCAGTGCTAGACACCTGGCAGCTAGCCAAGAGACCCAGTACTTC.

The V call is TRBV2, the J call TRBJ2-2; D is unclear. Germline CDR1 is SNHLY and CDR2 is FYNNEI. V was pared by 2 bases and J by 2 bases, with 9 bases between. The CDR3 is 15 amino acids. The CDR3 region is CASSERPTNTGELFF. In DNA, the CDR3 is TGTGCCAGCAGTGAACGTCCAACCAACACCGGGGAGCTGTTTTTT.

The V gene is TRBV29-1, the J gene TRBJ1-1; TRBD1 might be the D (5 bases). CDR1 SQVTM and CDR2 ANQGSEA come from the germline V gene. The germline V and J ends were trimmed by 8 bases and 5 bases, with 12 bases remaining between them. The CDR3 is made up of 11 amino acids. This CDR3 is CSSREGTEAFF. In nucleotides, the CDR3 is TGCAGCTCCCGCGAGGGGACTGAAGCTTTCTTT.

This clonotype came up a few times. J is TRBJ2-4 and V is TRBV28; possible D gene TRBD2, 5 bases. Looked up from germline, CDR1 is MDHEN and CDR2 is SYDVKM. With 5 bases removed from V and 0 bases from J, the gap between germline ends came to 14 bases. The length of the CDR3 is 16 residues. The CDR3 bases are TGTGCCAGCAGTAAAGGACTGGGAGTAGCCAAAAACATTCAGTACTTC. This encodes CASSKGLGVAKNIQYF.